These T cell receptor beta chains were read from a single sample in a study of T cell responses to AZD1222 COVID-19 vaccine. Measured with immunoSEQ multiplex PCR; TCRdb has only the in-frame clones, and not every one. The data show 120,000 to 150,000 clones, about 90% seen once. The material sequenced was peripheral blood, taken on day 0 of AZD1222 vaccination. These TCRs come from an adult in good health. Both conserved end residues are part of each CDR3. Each record gives: CDR3 length, J gene, V gene, D gene, clone size, CDR3 protein, CDR3 DNA. The D gene is left open where the match is weak. Expanded clones are given a class, and other clones once, few, many or no size at all.

>13|TRBJ1-1|TRBV30|.|.
CAWSVYSYTEAFF
TGTGCCTGGAGTGTATACTCTTACACTGAAGCTTTCTTT
>16|TRBJ2-7|TRBV5-4|TRBD1|.
CASRPGTGSSSYEQYF
TGTGCCAGCAGACCTGGGACAGGGAGCAGCTCCTACGAGCAGTACTTC
>13|TRBJ2-7|TRBV27|.|once
CASSLSGRYEQYF
TGTGCCAGCAGTTTATCAGGCCGCTACGAGCAGTACTTC
>12|TRBJ2-1|TRBV30|.|.
CAWSVQGGEQFF
TGTGCCTGGAGTGTCCAGGGTGGTGAGCAGTTCTTC
>22|TRBJ1-3|TRBV15|.|once
CATSRDPRPVDRFRSSGNTIYF
TGTGCCACCAGCAGAGACCCCCGACCCGTAGACAGGTTCCGTAGCTCTGGAAACACCATATATTTT
>13|TRBJ2-1|TRBV11-2|.|.
CASLEISYNEQFF
TGTGCCAGCCTTGAAATCTCCTACAATGAGCAGTTCTTC
>14|TRBJ1-6|TRBV27|.|.
CASSARGGNSPLHF
TGTGCCAGCAGTGCGAGGGGGGGAAATTCACCCCTCCACTTT
>15|TRBJ2-1|TRBV19|TRBD1|.
CASRQDRSSYNEQFF
TGTGCCAGTAGGCAGGACAGGAGCTCCTACAATGAGCAGTTCTTC
>17|TRBJ2-1|TRBV7-6|TRBD2|.
CASSRTSGSNSYNEQFF
TGTGCCAGCAGCCGGACTAGCGGGAGTAACTCCTACAATGAGCAGTTCTTC
>17|TRBJ2-3|TRBV5-1|TRBD1|.
CASSSRTGVSSTDTQYF
TGCGCCAGCAGCTCCAGGACAGGGGTTTCTAGCACAGATACGCAGTATTTT
>15|TRBJ2-1|TRBV2|TRBD2|.
CASSLLAGGDNEQFF
TGTGCCAGCAGTCTACTAGCGGGAGGGGACAATGAGCAGTTCTTC
>22|TRBJ1-5|TRBV10-1|TRBD1|.
CASSESRDRGHWGPYSNQPQHF
TGCGCCAGCAGTGAGTCCCGGGACAGGGGGCACTGGGGCCCTTATAGCAATCAGCCCCAGCATTTT
>17|TRBJ2-2|TRBV28|.|.
CASRRQGLTSRGGELFF
TGTGCCAGCAGGAGACAGGGGTTGACTAGCCGGGGCGGGGAGCTGTTTTTT
>16|TRBJ2-3|TRBV19|.|.
CASSIGTGEGTDTQYF
TGTGCCAGTAGTATAGGAACGGGAGAGGGCACAGATACGCAGTATTTT
>14|TRBJ2-5|TRBV30|TRBD2|.
CAWSNEREGETQYF
TGTGCCTGGAGTAATGAGCGGGAAGGAGAGACCCAGTACTTC
>13|TRBJ1-6|TRBV27|.|.
CASRGYYNSPLHF
TGTGCCAGCCGAGGATACTATAATTCACCCCTCCACTTT
>17|TRBJ2-3|TRBV3-1/TRBV3-2|.|.
CASSLLSLGLHTDTQYF
TGTGCCAGCAGCCTTCTTTCTTTAGGGCTTCACACAGATACGCAGTATTTT